Listed below are T cell receptor beta chains from one sample, sequenced in a study of OX40 agonist ivuxolimab in advanced cancers. Generated by immunoSEQ multiplex PCR, the TCRdb table keeps only in-frame clones and is missing some. The top ten hold just over 2% of the sample, which has about 99,000 clones, 90% to 97% seen once. The specimen comprised CD4+ or CD8+ T cells sorted from blood, sampled in a trial of the OX40 agonist ivuxolimab. These receptors were obtained from an adult with an advanced solid tumor such as melanoma, head and neck, liver or kidney cancer. The CDR3 runs from the conserved cysteine through the conserved F or W. D genes are given only for firm matches. Size is stated for part of the rows, as once, few or many counts, or as a class when the clone is expanded.

clone_size	v_call	j_call	d_call	cdr3_nt	cdr3_aa
once	TRBV11-3	TRBJ2-5	-	TGTGCCAGCAGCTTAGTTGGGGCTCGGGAGACCCAGTACTTC	CASSLVGARETQYF
-	TRBV4-1	TRBJ1-5	TRBD1	TGCGCCAGCAGCCAAGAGAGGACAGGGGGCTTTGCAAATCAGCCCCAGCATTTT	CASSQERTGGFANQPQHF
once	TRBV7-9	TRBJ2-1	-	TGTGCCAGCAGCTTAAACGGACAGACCTTCTACAATGAGCAGTTCTTC	CASSLNGQTFYNEQFF
-	TRBV4-2	TRBJ2-1	TRBD2	TGTGCCAGCAGCCAAGATCTGTCTAGCGGCCCCTTCAATGAGCAGTTCTTC	CASSQDLSSGPFNEQFF
-	TRBV6-6	TRBJ2-7	TRBD1	TGTGCCAGCAGTTCCCCCGGACAGGGAATAGAAGTGCAGTACTTC	CASSSPGQGIEVQYF
-	TRBV5-5	TRBJ2-7	-	TGTGCCAGCAGCTTGCAGGGAGGAGCCTACGAGCAGTACTTC	CASSLQGGAYEQYF
-	TRBV7-2	TRBJ2-7	-	TGTGCCAGCAGCTCCGACATCCCCTACGAGCAGTACTTC	CASSSDIPYEQYF
-	TRBV28	TRBJ2-6	-	TGTGCCAGCAGCTCTGTCTCTGGGGCCAACGTCCTGACTTTC	CASSSVSGANVLTF
-	TRBV7-9	TRBJ2-1	-	TGTGCCAGCAGCTTGGGGGTAGACGAATCCCACAATGAGCAGTTCTTC	CASSLGVDESHNEQFF
-	TRBV18	TRBJ2-3	TRBD1	TGTGCCAGCTCACAAGGGGGCCCAGATACGCAGTATTTT	CASSQGGPDTQYF
-	TRBV7-2	TRBJ2-7	-	TGTGCCAGCAGCTTAGACAGGACTGAGGTCCACTACGAGCAGTACTTC	CASSLDRTEVHYEQYF
-	TRBV29-1	TRBJ1-1	-	TGCAGCGAGGAACAGGGCGGCAACCCTGAAGCTTTCTTT	CSEEQGGNPEAFF
-	TRBV28	TRBJ2-5	-	TGTGCCAGCAGCACACTGATGGAAGAGACCCAGTACTTC	CASSTLMEETQYF
-	TRBV27	TRBJ1-1	-	TGTGCCAGCAGTTTATCACGGGGAGTGAACACTGAAGCTTTCTTT	CASSLSRGVNTEAFF
-	TRBV29-1	TRBJ2-1	-	TGCAGCGTTCACTCCTACAATGAGCAGTTCTTC	CSVHSYNEQFF
-	TRBV11-2	TRBJ2-3	TRBD1	TGTGCCAGCTACACAGGGGTGGGCACAGATACGCAGTATTTT	CASYTGVGTDTQYF
-	TRBV7-3	TRBJ2-4	TRBD2	TGTGCCAGCAGCTTAGCGGGGGATCACATTCAGTACTTC	CASSLAGDHIQYF
-	TRBV11-2	TRBJ2-7	-	TGTGCCAGCAGCAAAAATCAGGGACCCAGCTCCTACGAGCAGTACTTC	CASSKNQGPSSYEQYF
-	TRBV28	TRBJ1-3	-	TGTGCCAGCAGTTCGGCCATACCGAGACAGAGCTCTGGAAACACCATATATTTT	CASSSAIPRQSSGNTIYF